This passage covers 24 T cell receptor beta chains from one sample sequenced in a study of blood T cell repertoires in COVID-19. Profiling relied on immunoSEQ multiplex PCR, and the TCRdb table lists in-frame clones only, not all of them. The sample has fewer than 75,000 clones, about 87% seen once. Sequenced input: peripheral blood. Receptor source: a man aged 60-69 years with active or convalescent COVID-19.

The chain joins TRBV7-9 to TRBJ1-3, with D perhaps TRBD1 (5 bases). V lost 4 bases, J lost 4 bases, and 14 bases lay in between. This CDR3 is built from 15 residues. The germline V gene encodes CDR1 SEHNR and CDR2 FQNEAQ (reference sequence). CDR3 DNA sequence: TGTGCCAGCAGCTCCGTACAGGCATCCGGAAACACCATATATTTT. Translated: CASSSVQASGNTIYF.

The rearrangement uses TRBV19 and TRBJ1-1; no clear D. The CDR3 contains 15 residues. Trimming removed 2 bases at V and 0 bases at J, with 10 bases between. Germline V lookup: CDR1 LNHDA, CDR2 SQIVND (reference sequence). CDR3 loop: CASSISGGLNTEAFF. The CDR3 nucleotides read TGTGCCAGTAGTATATCTGGCGGATTGAACACTGAAGCTTTCTTT.

This clone was observed a few times. The CDR3 spells CASSRAGLAGASTGNEQFF. The CDR3 coding sequence is TGTGCCAGCAGCCGAGCGGGACTAGCGGGAGCCTCCACGGGGAATGAGCAGTTCTTC. The chain joins TRBV5-4 to TRBJ2-1; TRBD2 agrees at 14 bases. The J segment lost 7 bases and the V segment lost 4 bases, leaving 16 bases of the junction unmatched. Germline V gene lookup returns CDR1 SGHNT and CDR2 YYREEE (reference sequence). This CDR3 region has 19 residues.

This clone was observed a single time. This chain uses TRBV2 with TRBJ1-5, with 7 bases identical to TRBD1. There are 14 residues in the CDR3. Germline V gene lookup returns CDR1 SNHLY and CDR2 FYNNEI. V dropped 4 bases and J dropped 3; count of bases not matched to a gene: 3. CDR3 sequence (DNA): TGTGCCAGCAGTGTTGGGACAGACAATCAGCCCCAGCATTTT. Protein: CASSVGTDNQPQHF.

The chain employs TRBV30 and TRBJ2-3; the match to TRBD2 covers 11 bases. The CDR3 has 15 amino acids. V lost 0 bases, J lost 5 bases, and 4 bases stayed unmatched. The germline gives CDR1 GTSNPN, CDR2 SVGIG (reference sequence). The CDR3 DNA reads as TGTGCCTGGAGTGTACTAGCGGGAGTCGGAGATACGCAGTATTTT. This encodes CAWSVLAGVGDTQYF.

This chain links TRBV7-2 with TRBJ2-3; 7 bases are shared with TRBD2. CDR3 size: 14 residues. The junction had 5 bases not matched to a gene; V was cut back by 2 bases and J by 6 bases. Germline V CDR1 and CDR2: SGHTA, FQGNSA. The CDR3 is CASSLKAGRDTQYF. Here the CDR3 DNA reads TGTGCCAGCAGCTTAAAAGCGGGAAGGGATACGCAGTATTTT.

The chain combines TRBV24-1 with TRBJ2-3; TRBD1 is a possible D gene (5 bases). Germline CDR1 and CDR2: KGHDR and SFDVKD. This CDR3 contains 14 residues. The V end lost 3 bases, the J end lost 3 bases, and 9 bases lay between the germline ends. This CDR3 is CATSDLRGTDTQYF. The CDR3 DNA follows: TGTGCCACCAGTGATCTTAGGGGTACAGATACGCAGTATTTT.

The chain carries TRBV5-6 and TRBJ1-3; no definite D call. Trimming pared 4 bases from V and 0 bases from J, leaving 14 bases between. Germline V gene sequence: CDR1 SGHDT, CDR2 YYEEEE. The CDR3 has 16 amino acids. The CDR3, as DNA: TGTGCCAGCAGCAATAGCGGCAGCCGCTCTGGAAACACCATATATTTT. It specifies CASSNSGSRSGNTIYF. Together with reference TRBV5-6 and TRBJ1-3, the CDR3 gives the full variable domain: DAGVTQSPTHLIKTRGQQVTLRCSPKSGHDTVSWYQQALGQGPQFIFQYYEEEERQRGNFPDRFSGHQFPNYSSELNVNALLLGDSALYLCASSNSGSRSGNTIYFGEGSWLTVV.

The chain recombines TRBV15 with TRBJ2-2; 8 nucleotides agree with TRBD1. Germline V CDR1 and CDR2: LNHNV, YYDKDF (reference sequence). The trim removed 1 base at V and 5 bases at J, leaving 6 bases unmatched. The CDR3 runs to 16 residues. Here the CDR3 reads CATSRGGQGGTGELFF. The CDR3 coding sequence is TGTGCCACCAGCAGAGGTGGACAGGGAGGAACCGGGGAGCTGTTTTTT.

This chain connects TRBV11-3 to TRBJ2-7; 7 bases line up with TRBD2. After removal of 5 bases from V and 5 bases from J, the junction contained 12 bases not matched to a gene. Germline V gene sequence: CDR1 SGHNT, CDR2 YENEEA. The CDR3 length is 15 residues. The CDR3 bases are TGTGCCAGCAGCCGAACTGGACTAGATCTGGACGAGCAGTACTTC. It yields the protein CASSRTGLDLDEQYF.

The chain links TRBV15 to TRBJ1-5; the D is unclear. Germline V gene sequence: CDR1 LNHNV, CDR2 YYDKDF (reference sequence). The CDR3 sequence is 19 residues long. V lost 0 bases and J lost 4, with 22 bases in between. CDR3 DNA sequence: TGTGCCACCAGCAGAGATGGCGCTGAGGAGGGCTGGGGAAATCAGCCCCAGCATTTT. This gives the protein CATSRDGAEEGWGNQPQHF.

CDR3 residues: CASSLRQGALEKLFF. CDR3 coding DNA: TGTGCCAGCAGCTTACGACAGGGGGCTCTTGAAAAACTGTTTTTT. The V and J genes are TRBV7-9 and TRBJ1-4, with 10 bases that match TRBD1. Trimming removed 2 bases from V and 7 bases from J; junction bases left unmatched: 4. The CDR3 is made up of 15 amino acids. Germline CDR1 reads SEHNR; CDR2 reads FQNEAQ (reference sequence).

The chain links TRBV7-2 to TRBJ1-1, with D perhaps matching TRBD1 (5 bases). The CDR3 sequence is 16 residues long. CDR1 and CDR2 from the germline V gene are SGHTA and FQGNSA. V was shortened by 5 bases and J by 1 base, with 17 bases between the two germline ends. The CDR3 region has the DNA TGTGCCAGCAGCGCTGACAGACCCGGTTCGAACACTGAAGCTTTCTTT. Its translation: CASSADRPGSNTEAFF.

V is TRBV7-2 and J is TRBJ1-5; 8 bases are shared with TRBD1. The germline CDR1 and CDR2 sequences are SGHTA and FQGNSA. V gave up 5 bases and J gave up 7 bases; unmatched junction bases: 16. The CDR3 has 17 amino acids. The CDR3 is CASSEGHRGGSRQPQHF. As DNA, the CDR3 is TGTGCCAGCAGCGAAGGGCACAGGGGGGGGAGCCGGCAGCCCCAGCATTTT.

V usage is TRBV7-6 and J usage is TRBJ1-6, with 8 bases identical to TRBD1. The ends lost 2 bases at V and 8 bases at J; junction bases unmatched: 2. Germline assignment: CDR1 SGHVS and CDR2 FNYEAQ. This CDR3 contains 14 residues. CDR3 in amino acids: CASSLTGGDSPLHF. CDR3 coding DNA: TGTGCCAGCAGCTTAACAGGGGGAGATTCACCCCTCCACTTT.

The chain employs TRBV7-9 and TRBJ1-4, with a possible D match to TRBD1 (5 bases). The ends were cut back, 5 bases at V and 0 bases at J, with 10 bases in the middle. The germline V gene encodes CDR1 SEHNR and CDR2 FQNEAQ (reference sequence). CDR3 size: 15 residues. CDR3 in amino acids: CASSGGVATNEKLFF. In DNA, the CDR3 is TGTGCCAGCAGCGGAGGGGTTGCAACTAATGAAAAACTGTTTTTT.

In its sample, this clone was seen once. A junction boundary mismatches the germline segment, possibly from a read error. The rearrangement joins TRBV6-1 to TRBJ1-6; maybe TRBD1 (5 bases). CDR1 MNHNS and CDR2 SASEGT come from the germline V gene. There are 13 residues in the CDR3. The CDR3 spells CASSENGRQLEGF. CDR3 DNA: TGTGCCAGCAGTGAAAATGGGAGACAGCTGGAGGGCTTT.

V usage is TRBV20-1 and J usage is TRBJ2-5; 8 positions match TRBD1. From germline, CDR1 is DFQATT and CDR2 SNEGSKA (reference sequence). This CDR3 is built from 15 residues. The trim removed 3 bases at V and 3 bases at J, leaving 9 bases unmatched. CDR3 sequence reads: CSASLQGAGEETQYF. The CDR3 region has the DNA TGCAGTGCTAGTCTGCAGGGGGCCGGGGAAGAGACCCAGTACTTC.

The gene calls are TRBV7-2 and TRBJ2-7, with TRBD2 matching over 12 bases. Per germline, CDR1 SGHTA and CDR2 FQGNSA. The CDR3 loop spans 15 amino acids. Trimming at V came to 5 bases and at J to 0 bases, leaving 2 bases not matched to a gene. This CDR3 reads CASSLTSGGSYEQYF. The CDR3 DNA is TGTGCCAGCAGCCTGACTAGCGGGGGCTCCTACGAGCAGTACTTC.

V usage is TRBV7-2 and J usage is TRBJ1-1, with D possibly being TRBD1 (6 bases). Germline V lookup: CDR1 SGHTA, CDR2 FQGNSA. V dropped 1 base and J dropped 0 bases, with 9 bases sitting between them. This CDR3 is built from 15 residues. CDR3 nucleotide sequence: TGTGCCAGCAGCTTAGGTAACAGGGTGAACACTGAAGCTTTCTTT. It translates to CASSLGNRVNTEAFF.

Points on this clone: One junction end does not reproduce the germline sequence, and a read error may be involved. The rearrangement joins TRBV15 to TRBJ2-5; no definite D call. Germline V gives CDR1 LNHNV, CDR2 YYDKDF (reference sequence). The CDR3 has 13 residues. CDR3 protein: CATSRDPQFTQHF. The CDR3 DNA is TGTGCCACCAGCAGAGATCCACAGTTTACCCAGCACTTC. Supplemented by reference TRBV15 and TRBJ2-5, the full variable domain reads DAMVIQNPRYQVTQFGKPVTLSCSQTLNHNVMYWYQQKSSQAPKLLFHYYDKDFNNEADTPDNFQSRRPNTSFCFLDIRSPGLGDTAMYLCATSRDPQFTQHFGPGTRLLVL.

This sequence joins TRBV5-1 and TRBJ2-2; 8 bases map to TRBD2. After removal of 3 bases from V and 4 bases from J, the junction contained 14 bases not matched to a gene. CDR1 is SGHRS and CDR2 is YFSETQ in the germline V gene. The CDR3 sequence is 18 residues long. CDR3 DNA sequence: TGCGCCAGCAGCTCCGGGGGGGCGGGAAGGAGTCGCACCGGGGAGCTGTTTTTT. As protein: CASSSGGAGRSRTGELFF.

This clone was observed a few times. CDR3 sequence reads: CASRSAGTGELFF. The CDR3 bases are TGTGCCAGCAGATCTGCCGGGACCGGGGAGCTGTTTTTT. This chain connects TRBV27 to TRBJ2-2, with unresolved D. V dropped 6 bases and J dropped 5 bases, with 10 bases sitting between them. Germline V lookup: CDR1 MNHEY, CDR2 SMNVEV (reference sequence). The length of the CDR3 is 13 residues.

This chain uses TRBV5-1 with TRBJ2-7; D is possibly TRBD1 (6 bases). The V gene's germline CDR1 is SGHRS and CDR2 YFSETQ. Trimming left V 1 base short and J 6 bases short, with 14 bases between. This CDR3 has 14 residues. CDR3 nucleotides: TGCGCCAGCAGCTTGACCGGACAGAGTCGCGAGCAGTACTTC. Its translation: CASSLTGQSREQYF.